A single sample is the source of the 5 T cell receptor beta chains below, sequenced in a study of T-cell memory formation after mild COVID-19. TCRdb reprocessed the 5' RACE reads with MiXCR, giving one entry per CDR3 protein. The top ten clones hold approximately 8.1% of a sample with about 560,000 distinct CDR3 sequences, around 15% of them seen once. Specimen: PBMCs or a T cell subset sorted from them (not recorded which). These receptors all come from an adult woman who had mild COVID-19 (a few samples of this study predate the infection). Cell type and time point are not known.

This clonotype occurred a few times. V is TRBV29-1 and J is TRBJ1-2; 8 bases are shared with TRBD1. This CDR3 is built from 13 residues. CDR1 and CDR2 (germline): SQVTM, ANQGSEA. V was clipped by 7 bases and J by 1 base; unmatched bases: 5. CDR3 nucleotide sequence: TGCAGCGGGAGACAGGGGAGTAACTATGGCTACACCTTC. Translation: CSGRQGSNYGYTF. The full variable domain, rest sourced from reference TRBV29-1 and TRBJ1-2, is SAVISQKPSRDICQRGTSLTIQCQVDSQVTMMFWYRQQPGQSLTLIATANQGSEATYESGFVIDKFPISRPNLTFSTLTVSNMSPEDSSIYLCSGRQGSNYGYTFGSGTRLTVV.

The chain links TRBV20-1 to TRBJ1-3; no clear D. The germline V gene has CDR1 DFQATT and CDR2 SNEGSKA (reference sequence). This CDR3 region has 15 residues. V was pared by 0 bases and J by 0 bases, with 9 bases between. The chain's CDR3 is CSAREFGDSGNTIYF. The DNA for the CDR3 is TGCAGTGCTAGAGAGTTTGGTGACTCTGGAAACACCATATATTTT.

The chain is built from TRBV4-3 and TRBJ2-7; D is perhaps TRBD2 (5 bases). From germline, CDR1 is LGHNA and CDR2 YSLEER. The germline V and J ends were trimmed by 1 base and 5 bases, with 21 bases remaining between them. The CDR3 loop spans 17 amino acids. CDR3 protein: CASSQGAGVLIGNEQYF. The CDR3 nucleotides read TGCGCCAGCAGCCAAGGGGCGGGCGTCCTCATAGGGAACGAGCAGTACTTC.

The chain employs TRBV4-3 and TRBJ1-6; D unclear. Trimming took 0 bases from V and 9 from J, leaving 12 bases between them. The CDR3 has 15 amino acids. The V gene's germline CDR1 is LGHNA and CDR2 YSLEER. The CDR3 bases are TGCGCCAGCAGCCAAGAAGTGCTCCCCGGTTCACCCCTCCACTTT. It is translated as CASSQEVLPGSPLHF.

The V call is TRBV6-5, the J call TRBJ1-1; D is unresolved. Germline loops: CDR1 MNHEY, CDR2 SVGAGI. The CDR3 spans 14 residues. V was clipped by 1 base and J by 1 base, with 7 bases between them. The CDR3 coding sequence is TGTGCCAGCAGTTACTTCCGGGAGAACACTGAAGCTTTCTTT. It translates to CASSYFRENTEAFF.